The present entry profiles one TCR beta chain with its context. This clonotype was picked up many times. Its binding antigen is unknown. No per-base quality is available; no much larger clone lies one base away. This record comes from a study of human T cells and chemical hapten exposure (dated by TCRdb to 2020 to 2023). A note on the overall study: For sensitization, 2% DPC in acetone was applied to an approximately 2 cm by approximately 2 cm area of upper inner arm skin. Libraries were pooled for sequencing, and variation in per-sample TCR yields was attributed mainly to small differences in library volumes within the pool. This study followed changes in the peripheral blood TCR repertoire in vivo during primary and secondary sensitization of alopecia patients to the hapten diphenylcyclopropenone (DPC). Blood samples were taken from patients before sensitization (week 0) and at 2, 6 and about 24 weeks after DPC sensitization. Throughout the approximately 25-week study period, patients were also given weekly therapeutic DPC doses on the scalp. Twenty-nine alopecia patients gave blood for TCR sequencing at one to four time points (pre-sensitization, 2, 6 and 24 weeks). Most of the patients in the cohort were female, and the cohort covered alopecia areata with under or over 50% scalp involvement, alopecia totalis and alopecia universalis. Patch testing on the upper back used Finn chambers containing 0.01% DPC, with scoring done after 6 days according to International Contact Dermatitis Research Group standards. Broader findings and caveats from the paper: After repeated subsampling, the strength of the expansion versus patch-test correlation and the threshold at which it became significant changed. Because every patient had alopecia, a presumed autoimmune disease, the patients' immune response might differ from that of healthy individuals. A positive correlation was found between the number of PT1 expanded TCRs and patch test score, with significance reached at thresholds 8, 16 and 32 but not 4. No change with DPC sensitization was found in the number of TCRs above 1 in 1000 frequency, and no evidence of global repertoire structure alterations was found. Significantly more large CDR3 similarity clusters were formed by expanded TCRs than by pre-sensitization or healthy control sets, consistent with antigen-driven responses.

The CDR3 goes from the cysteine to the phenylalanine over 14 residues. CDR3 DNA only is kept here, 42 bases in frame from base 1. V is pared back by 4 bases and J by 2 bases, with 9 bases lying between the germline termini. Reading the germline V gene gives CDR1 MRHNA and CDR2 SNTAGT. Receptor amplification or capture employed RACE. The sequencer listed for this sample is NextSeq 500. During library preparation, unique molecular identifiers were attached to individual cDNA molecules so that TCRs could be counted quantitatively and reproducibly. Both TCR alpha and TCR beta chains were sequenced from each blood RNA sample. In the authors' own workflow: The median number of TCRs per sample was approximately 98,000, ranging from about 23,224 to 750,000. The Decombinator software suite was used to annotate V, J and CDR3 in the TCR reads. Every sample was subsampled to the same number of TCRs (28,000) for the PS versus PT1 abundance plots. TCRs were defined as expanded if absent before sensitization and observed at least eight times at the 2-week time point. TCRdb reprocessing: public reads trimmed at Q25 with fastp, clones called with MiXCR, in-frame beta chains kept. Merged by CDR3 protein, the rows form single entries marked with the most common genes and DNA. TCRdb's processing, not the authors', yielded these V and J calls. Within this sample are about 98,000 distinct CDR3 sequences, with approximately 11% of them counted one time only. The ten top clones hold approximately 3.3% of the sample.

The sample's time point label, decoded: pre-sensitization, week 0. The treatment or condition label here, explained by the study, means: therapeutic diphenylcyclopropenone sensitization with weekly scalp DPC. At each patch-test visit, blood was drawn before the patch test was applied. Patients were eligible if aged 18 to 70, diagnosed with alopecia and judged suitable for DPC therapy, and pregnant patients were excluded. Total RNA was extracted from unfractionated whole blood collected in Tempus Blood RNA tubes. This clonotype was sampled from a woman aged 55-75 years with alopecia areata. Some clones in this sample may be carry-over from other donors' samples. The chain uses TRBV6-4 and TRBJ1-5, with the identity of the D gene unclear. Material: whole blood, obtained in connection with sensitization to the hapten diphenylcyclopropenone (DPC). CDR3 sequence: CASSARSGNQPQHF. The sequenced DNA: TGTGCCAGCAGTGCCAGGTCAGGCAATCAGCCCCAGCATTTT.